Below, 17 T cell receptor beta chains from the same sample are listed, as sequenced in a study of cytomegalovirus exposure and HLA in healthy donors. The table came from immunoSEQ multiplex PCR; TCRdb's copy has only in-frame clones and leaves some out. The repertoire holds 150,000 to 200,000 clones, with around four fifths as singletons. Sequencing used PBMCs. The source is a man aged 25-45 years in good health and CMV-seropositive.

CDR3 in amino acids: CASSVGHNYGYTF. The CDR3 DNA is TGTGCCAGCAGCGTTGGACATAACTATGGCTACACCTTC. V gene TRBV7-2 combines with J gene TRBJ1-2; tentatively, D is TRBD1 (5 bases). CDR3 length equals 13 residues. CDR1 SGHTA and CDR2 FQGNSA come from the germline V gene. The V end was cut by 5 bases, the J end by 1 base, with 8 bases between.

The chain combines TRBV7-2 with TRBJ1-5; D not resolved. The germline V gene has CDR1 SGHTA and CDR2 FQGNSA. V lost 5 bases to trimming and J lost 6 bases, with 8 bases between them. The CDR3 is made up of 12 amino acids. The CDR3 loop is CASSPSVQPQHF. The CDR3 bases are TGTGCCAGCAGCCCCTCGGTTCAGCCCCAGCATTTT.

The chain uses TRBV27 and TRBJ2-1; TRBD2 aligns across 8 bases. This CDR3 is built from 14 residues. Trimming at V came to 3 bases and at J to 9 bases, leaving 7 bases not matched to a gene. CDR1 MNHEY and CDR2 SMNVEV come from the germline V gene (reference sequence). CDR3 DNA: TGTGCCAGCAGTTTCTTGGCGGGGGGAGGTGAGCAGTTCTTC. Its protein is CASSFLAGGGEQFF.

The genes are TRBV27 and TRBJ2-7, with 7 bases that match TRBD1. The CDR3 is 12 residues long. Germline assignment: CDR1 MNHEY and CDR2 SMNVEV (reference sequence). Trimming at V came to 4 bases and at J to 10 bases, leaving 7 bases not matched to a gene. CDR3 sequence (DNA): TGTGCCAGCAGTTCTCCCCGACAGGGACAGTACTTC. As protein: CASSSPRQGQYF.

V gene TRBV11-2 combines with J gene TRBJ1-1; TRBD1 aligns across 7 bases. The CDR3 is 17 amino acids. Germline loops: CDR1 SGHAT, CDR2 FQNNGV. V shed 1 base, J shed 0 bases, and the junction held 8 bases outside the gene matches. The chain's CDR3 is CASSLARDSSLNTEAFF. DNA for the CDR3: TGTGCCAGCAGCTTAGCCAGGGACAGCAGTCTGAACACTGAAGCTTTCTTT.

As to this clone: As the CDR3 is not closed by the conserved phenylalanine or tryptophan, this likely results from a read error. The DNA is left out, because the CDR3 cannot be placed on it with certainty; the CDR3 is given as TCRdb lists it. The genes are TRBV7-9 and TRBJ1-1; the D call in the table, TRBD1, was not verified against the DNA. The CDR3 comprises 10 residues, both ends counted. Germline lookup yields CDR1 SEHNR and CDR2 FQNEAQ (reference sequence). Here the CDR3 reads CASSLDETAA.

This clone was seen once. The chain has TRBV18 and TRBJ1-1; D uncertain. The CDR3 runs to 14 residues. Germline CDR1 reads KGHSH; CDR2 reads LQKENI. V was clipped by 3 bases and J by 1 base, with 9 bases between them. CDR3 DNA: TGTGCCAGCTCACCGGGCTCTTGGAACACTGAAGCTTTCTTT. Its protein is CASSPGSWNTEAFF.

The CDR3 bases are TGTGCCAGCAGCTTCTCTCGCCTGGGGGCCGATGGCTACACCTTC. This encodes CASSFSRLGADGYTF. The rearrangement links TRBV5-8 to TRBJ1-2; TRBD1 might be the D (6 bases). Germline V lookup: CDR1 SGHTS, CDR2 YDEGEE. The CDR3 is made up of 15 amino acids. V dropped 2 bases and J dropped 6 bases, with 17 bases sitting between them. Looking up the rest from reference TRBV5-8 and TRBJ1-2 gives the full variable domain: EAGVTQSPTHLIKTRGQQATLRCSPISGHTSVYWYQQALGLGLQFLLWYDEGEERNRGNFPPRFSGRQFPNYSSELNVNALELEDSALYLCASSFSRLGADGYTFGSGTRLTVV.

The table lists this clone with a count of one. The J gene is TRBJ1-4, the V gene TRBV4-3, with 9 nucleotides matching TRBD1. There are 16 residues in the CDR3. Trimming at V came to 3 bases and at J to 5 bases, leaving 7 bases not matched to a gene. CDR1 is LGHNA and CDR2 is YSLEER in the germline V gene. As DNA, the CDR3 is TGCGCCAGCAGCCATCGGGACAGGGCCCTCAATGAAAAACTGTTTTTT. It yields the protein CASSHRDRALNEKLFF.

The chain combines TRBV19 with TRBJ2-3; unclear D gene. Germline CDR1 is LNHDA and CDR2 is SQIVND (reference sequence). Trimming took off 1 base at V and 2 bases at J, with 7 bases between the two ends. The CDR3 has 14 amino acids. The CDR3 DNA follows: TGTGCCAGTAGTATAGGGCTAGTCACAGATACGCAGTATTTT. Residues: CASSIGLVTDTQYF.

Only one count was recorded for this clone. The chain has TRBV7-9 and TRBJ1-5, with a tentative D call TRBD1 (6 bases). Germline lookup yields CDR1 SEHNR and CDR2 FQNEAQ (reference sequence). This CDR3 is 14 amino acids long. V lost 3 bases and J lost 5, with 11 bases in between. The CDR3 nucleotides are TGTGCCAGCAGCTTTGGGGGCCTAGATCAGCCCCAGCATTTT. Translation: CASSFGGLDQPQHF.

The chain recombines TRBV7-8 with TRBJ2-3; tentative D call: TRBD2 (6 bases). The CDR3 consists of 16 residues. Germline assignment: CDR1 SGHVS and CDR2 FQNEAQ. V dropped 1 base and J dropped 2 bases, with 13 bases sitting between them. CDR3 in amino acids: CASSLGPGLNTDTQYF. CDR3 sequence (DNA): TGTGCCAGCAGCTTAGGACCGGGACTTAACACAGATACGCAGTATTTT.

The genes are TRBV19 and TRBJ1-6, with a possible D match to TRBD1 (5 bases). This CDR3 comprises 15 residues. CDR1 is LNHDA, CDR2 SQIVND, per germline (reference sequence). The germline V and J ends were trimmed by 3 bases and 6 bases, with 12 bases remaining between them. This CDR3 is CASSMTSGINSPLHF. DNA of the CDR3: TGTGCCAGTAGTATGACTTCAGGGATTAATTCACCCCTCCACTTT. Drawing the rest from reference TRBV19 and TRBJ1-6, the complete variable domain is DGGITQSPKYLFRKEGQNVTLSCEQNLNHDAMYWYRQDPGQGLRLIYYSQIVNDFQKGDIAEGYSVSREKKESFPLTVTSAQKNPTAFYLCASSMTSGINSPLHFGNGTRLTVT.

CDR3 sequence (DNA): TGTGCCAGCAGTTATTATGGCGGGGGTAGCACAGATACGCAGTATTTT. Protein product: CASSYYGGGSTDTQYF. The chain couples TRBV6-5 to TRBJ2-3; 7 nucleotides align to TRBD2. CDR3 length: 16 residues. V was clipped by 3 bases and J by 0 bases; unmatched bases: 6. Germline CDR1 and CDR2: MNHEY and SVGAGI.

V is TRBV6-6 and J is TRBJ2-7, with 9 positions matching TRBD1. Germline CDR1 is MNHNY and CDR2 is SVGAGI (reference sequence). Trimming took 1 base from V and 0 from J; bases not matched to a gene: 4. CDR3 length equals 16 residues. Here the CDR3 reads CASSYLGQGPSYEQYF. DNA of the CDR3: TGTGCCAGCAGTTACTTGGGACAGGGACCCTCCTACGAGCAGTACTTC.

The rearrangement links TRBV27 to TRBJ1-1; a weak D match, TRBD1 (5 bases). The ends were cut back, 9 bases at V and 4 bases at J, with 12 bases in the middle. The CDR3 covers 12 residues. In germline, CDR1 is MNHEY, CDR2 SMNVEV (reference sequence). The CDR3 region is CASLLGGTEAFF. For the CDR3, the DNA is TGTGCCAGTCTACTCGGGGGCACTGAAGCTTTCTTT.

V gene TRBV10-1 combines with J gene TRBJ2-7, with unresolved D. Trimming shortened V by 0 bases and J by 6 bases, and 6 bases separated the two germline ends. Germline loops: CDR1 WNHNN, CDR2 SYGVQD (reference sequence). The CDR3 is made up of 12 amino acids. CDR3 loop: CASSESTGEQYF. CDR3 sequence (DNA): TGCGCCAGCAGTGAGTCGACGGGCGAGCAGTACTTC.